There are many counts of the clone carrying this T cell receptor (beta chain). Its antigen is still unknown. Germline trimming cut 1 base from V and 6 bases from J; bases unmatched to any gene: 4. Germline V CDR1 and CDR2: SEHNR, FQNEAQ (reference sequence). This CDR3 spans 15 amino acids. The sample is drawn from a study of early T cells in non-severe SARS-CoV-2 infection. In the study overall: RNA in bulk from unsorted whole blood was sequenced, and chains were unpaired. Study conclusions and caveats: Lookups in VDJdb leaned toward anti-spike CD8 responses and missed private and CD4 specificities.

TCRdb reprocessed the 5' RACE reads with MiXCR, giving one entry per CDR3 protein. Seen here are 95,000 to 120,000 distinct CDR3 sequences, about 12% observed once, and the top ten hold around 3%. The rearrangement uses TRBV7-9 and TRBJ2-3; 10 bases align to TRBD1. The sequence derives from an adult who was a healthcare worker with PCR-confirmed SARS-CoV-2 infection or an uninfected control (not recorded which). Sequencing input: whole blood. This chain's CDR3 is CASSLGQGATDTQYF. The CDR3 DNA follows: TGTGCCAGCAGCTTAGGACAGGGGGCAACGGATACGCAGTATTTT.